The 20 T cell receptor beta chains listed next were all sequenced from one sample in a study of T cells after yellow fever vaccination. TCRdb analysed the 5' RACE reads with MiXCR anew, one entry per CDR3 protein. The sample lists a few hundred thousand distinct CDR3 sequences, less than 9.5% occurring once. The material was PBMCs, obtained about 49 days after the first yellow fever vaccination. The receptors stem from a man between 18 and 29 years old who received the YFV17D yellow fever vaccine.

The rearrangement uses TRBV10-3 and TRBJ1-3, with D unclear. Germline V gene data show CDR1 as ENHRY and CDR2 as SYGVKD. The CDR3 length is 14 residues. V lost 7 bases, J lost 1 base, and 11 bases lay in between. This CDR3 reads CAINPDSSGNTIYF. The CDR3 DNA follows: TGTGCCATCAACCCGGACTCGTCTGGAAACACCATATATTTT.

This sequence joins TRBV5-1 and TRBJ2-6, with a weak D call TRBD2 (6 bases). The CDR3 sequence is 18 residues long. V dropped 1 base and J dropped 0 bases, with 14 bases sitting between them. CDR1 is SGHRS, CDR2 YFSETQ, per germline. In DNA form, the CDR3 reads TGCGCCAGCAGCTTGCCTCGGGAGCGGAACTCTGGGGCCAACGTCCTGACTTTC. Protein sequence: CASSLPRERNSGANVLTF.

This clonotype was observed a handful of times. The chain uses TRBV5-1 and TRBJ2-5, with 9 bases identical to TRBD1. V lost 4 bases, J lost 0 bases, and 7 bases stayed unmatched. CDR3 size: 16 residues. Per the germline V gene, CDR1 is SGHRS and CDR2 is YFSETQ. CDR3: CASSPLDRGHQETQYF. The CDR3 DNA is TGCGCCAGCAGCCCGCTGGACAGGGGCCACCAAGAGACCCAGTACTTC.

This clonotype showed up just a few times. The gene calls are TRBV20-1 and TRBJ1-5; tentative D call: TRBD1 (5 bases). Trimming cost V 0 bases and J 10 bases, with 19 bases left between them. Per the germline V gene, CDR1 is DFQATT and CDR2 is SNEGSKA (reference sequence). This CDR3 has 15 amino acids. The CDR3 nucleotides read TGCAGTGCTAGAGATAGGGACCGGGGGGAGGGCCCCCAGCATTTT. This codes for CSARDRDRGEGPQHF.

This clonotype was picked up many times. The chain joins TRBV5-1 to TRBJ2-5, with TRBD2 identical over 11 bases. CDR1 and CDR2 (germline): SGHRS, YFSETQ. V gave up 5 bases and J gave up 6 bases; unmatched junction bases: 6. The CDR3 totals 14 residues. The CDR3 spells CASRTGLAGQTQYF. CDR3 sequence (DNA): TGCGCCAGCAGGACCGGACTAGCGGGCCAGACCCAGTACTTC.

The V call is TRBV12-3 or TRBV12-4, the J call TRBJ2-7; a possible D gene is TRBD2 (5 bases). Trimming stripped 1 base from V and 1 base from J, with 17 bases between. CDR3 length: 17 residues. CDR3 sequence reads: CASSLVNRGPSSYEQYF. The CDR3 DNA reads as TGTGCCAGCAGTTTAGTCAATCGGGGTCCCTCGTCCTACGAGCAGTACTTC.

In this sample, this clonotype turned up a few times. The V call is TRBV9, the J call TRBJ2-1, with TRBD1 matching over 7 bases. The CDR3 sequence is 15 residues long. After removal of 3 bases from V and 4 bases from J, the junction contained 7 bases not matched to a gene. CDR1 is SGDLS, CDR2 YYNGEE, per germline. The DNA for the CDR3 is TGTGCCAGCAGCGCACCGGGACAGAAGTACAATGAGCAGTTCTTC. Its protein product is CASSAPGQKYNEQFF.

This clonotype has just a few counts. The DNA for the CDR3 is TGCGCCAGCAGCTTGGCCGGGGAAGGAGGGCAGCCCCAGCATTTT. Translation: CASSLAGEGGQPQHF. The genes are TRBV5-1 and TRBJ1-5; no clear D. CDR1 is SGHRS, CDR2 YFSETQ, per germline. This CDR3 is built from 15 residues. Trimming left V 0 bases short and J 7 bases short, with 14 bases between.

This chain connects TRBV25-1 to TRBJ1-2, with 8 bases fitting TRBD1. V trimming: 4 bases; J trimming: 6 bases; junction bases outside the gene matches: 10. CDR3 size: 15 residues. The germline V gene encodes CDR1 MGHDK and CDR2 SYGVNS. The CDR3 region has the DNA TGTGCCAGCAGTGGAAATTTTGACAGGGGTAATGGCTACACCTTC. It yields the protein CASSGNFDRGNGYTF.

V usage is TRBV7-9 and J usage is TRBJ1-1; no definite D call. The V and J ends lost 1 base and 1 base respectively, with 10 bases between them. Per the germline V gene, CDR1 is SEHNR and CDR2 is FQNEAQ (reference sequence). The CDR3 loop spans 15 amino acids. The CDR3 reads CASSLGSLGNTEAFF. CDR3 in DNA: TGTGCCAGCAGCTTAGGAAGTCTGGGGAACACTGAAGCTTTCTTT. The complete variable domain, with remaining parts taken from reference TRBV7-9 and TRBJ1-1, reads DTGVSQNPRHKITKRGQNVTFRCDPISEHNRLYWYRQTLGQGPEFLTYFQNEAQLEKSRLLSDRFSAERPKGSFSTLEIQRTEQGDSAMYLCASSLGSLGNTEAFFGQGTRLTVV.

This clonotype was picked up a small number of times. The chain is built from TRBV4-1 and TRBJ2-1, with a weak D call TRBD2 (5 bases). The CDR3 consists of 14 residues. Germline assignment: CDR1 MGHRA and CDR2 YSYEKL. Trimming removed 4 bases at V and 5 bases at J, with 12 bases between. DNA of the CDR3: TGCGCCAGCAGCCCCCCCCCCGGGGACAATGAGCAGTTCTTC. Translated, it gives CASSPPPGDNEQFF.

The chain carries TRBV20-1 and TRBJ1-1; possibly TRBD1 for D (6 bases). This CDR3 region has 14 residues. Germline lookup yields CDR1 DFQATT and CDR2 SNEGSKA (reference sequence). V dropped 0 bases and J dropped 2 bases, with 10 bases sitting between them. The CDR3 is CSAREGAPNTEAFF. The CDR3 bases are TGCAGTGCTAGAGAGGGGGCGCCCAACACTGAAGCTTTCTTT.

This clonotype was counted many times. The chain carries TRBV28 and TRBJ1-2; tentative D call: TRBD1 (6 bases). Trimming removed 6 bases from V and 5 bases from J, with 16 bases in between. The CDR3 length is 14 residues. Germline values: CDR1 MDHEN, CDR2 SYDVKM. The chain's CDR3 is CASRYMGTLYGYTF. Written as DNA, the CDR3 is TGTGCCAGCAGATATATGGGGACACTTTATGGCTACACCTTC.

The gene calls are TRBV28 and TRBJ1-6; D is uncertain. Germline V lookup: CDR1 MDHEN, CDR2 SYDVKM. The V and J ends lost 2 bases and 9 bases respectively, with 23 bases between them. CDR3 length: 18 residues. CDR3 in amino acids: CASSLPPATLATGSPLHF. Here the CDR3 DNA reads TGTGCCAGCAGTTTACCTCCGGCCACTTTAGCGACTGGTTCACCCCTCCACTTT.

This clonotype was seen only a few times. The chain carries TRBV18 and TRBJ2-3; TRBD2 is a possible D gene (6 bases). Germline assignment: CDR1 KGHSH and CDR2 LQKENI. There are 19 residues in the CDR3. The V end lost 6 bases, the J end lost 3 bases, and 28 bases lay between the germline ends. CDR3 amino acids: CASSKGLNSPKAGTDTQYF. Here the CDR3 DNA reads TGTGCCAGCTCGAAAGGTCTAAATTCTCCAAAGGCGGGGACAGATACGCAGTATTTT.

The DNA for the CDR3 is TGCGCCAGCAGCCTGTCGGGACAGGGGGCGAGGGATGAGCAGTTCTTC. This gives the protein CASSLSGQGARDEQFF. The chain employs TRBV5-1 and TRBJ2-1, with 12 bases identical to TRBD1. Trimming took 4 bases from V and 8 from J; bases not matched to a gene: 10. The germline V gene has CDR1 SGHRS and CDR2 YFSETQ. CDR3 size: 16 residues.

Here the CDR3 reads CASSYGQGVTEAFF. The CDR3, as DNA: TGTGCCAGCAGTTACGGGCAGGGGGTCACTGAAGCTTTCTTT. The chain uses TRBV6-5 and TRBJ1-1; 7 bases are shared with TRBD1. The junction had 4 bases not matched to a gene; V was cut back by 2 bases and J by 4 bases. The CDR3 is 14 amino acids. Looked up from germline, CDR1 is MNHEY and CDR2 is SVGAGI.

This clonotype was recorded a few times. The chain combines TRBV6-1 with TRBJ2-1; a possible D gene is TRBD2 (7 bases). Trimming removed 7 bases at V and 4 bases at J, with 11 bases between. This CDR3 has 13 amino acids. Germline loops: CDR1 MNHNS, CDR2 SASEGT. CDR3 bases: TGTGCCAGCAAAGGGGGGGCTTACAATGAGCAGTTCTTC. Its protein product is CASKGGAYNEQFF.

This clonotype was picked up many times. The chain employs TRBV7-9 and TRBJ2-2, with D possibly TRBD1 on 5 matching bases. Per germline, CDR1 SEHNR and CDR2 FQNEAQ (reference sequence). The CDR3 is made up of 13 amino acids. Trimming took off 3 bases at V and 5 bases at J, with 7 bases between the two ends. The CDR3 reads CASSFPGTGELFF. CDR3 DNA sequence: TGTGCCAGCAGCTTCCCAGGGACCGGGGAGCTGTTTTTT.

This clonotype was counted ten times or more. The V and J genes are TRBV5-1 and TRBJ2-5, with 7 bases aligning to TRBD1. Germline CDR1 and CDR2: SGHRS and YFSETQ. After removal of 7 bases from V and 2 bases from J, the junction contained 8 bases not matched to a gene. The CDR3 spans 14 residues. This CDR3 reads CASRISGGQETQYF. CDR3 nucleotide sequence: TGCGCCAGCCGGATTTCAGGGGGACAAGAGACCCAGTACTTC.